This T cell receptor (beta chain) is from a study of high-grade serous ovarian cancer treatment subgroups. About the research overall: Samples averaged roughly 15,000 reads and 7,500 or so unique TCR beta rearrangements. Study results and limitations: Same-patient tumor repertoires overlapped at about 0.11 to 0.85; different patients barely overlapped. Repertoire analysis covered CDR3 alone, not CDR1 or CDR2. TCR clonal relatedness correlated positively with neoantigen level.

Clones were sequenced by immunoSEQ multiplex PCR, and TCRdb holds only the in-frame ones, with some missing. The sample holds 19,000 or so clones, around 79% seen once. A few counts support this clone. The target antigen is unknown. The ends were cut back, 4 bases at V and 0 bases at J, with 13 bases in the middle. Germline CDR1 MDHEN, CDR2 SYDVKM. CDR3 length equals 16 residues. The tumor samples were collected prior to definitive surgery or chemotherapy. This chain uses TRBV28 with TRBJ2-4; D is unresolved. Sequencing was carried out using tumor tissue. This TCR derives from a human donor with high-grade serous ovarian cancer. CDR3 loop: CASSSHPALAKNIQYF. Written as DNA, the CDR3 is TGTGCCAGCAGTTCCCACCCGGCCTTAGCCAAAAACATTCAGTACTTC.